These 17 T cell receptor beta chains share one sample of origin, sequenced in a study of blood T cell repertoires in COVID-19. Using immunoSEQ multiplex PCR, the repertoire was profiled, and TCRdb retains in-frame clones only, with some absent. Among some 250,000 clones listed, around 86% were seen once. The sample consisted of peripheral blood. The receptors come from a woman between 25 and 40 years old who had recovered from COVID-19.

This rearrangement joins TRBV19 to TRBJ2-7, with D tentatively TRBD1 (6 bases). This CDR3 comprises 16 residues. The V end was cut by 5 bases, the J end by 3 bases, with 20 bases between. Germline V lookup: CDR1 LNHDA, CDR2 SQIVND (reference sequence). In DNA form, the CDR3 reads TGTGCCAGTAGTCCCACCCGGGACAAATGGCTCTACGAGCAGTACTTC. Protein product: CASSPTRDKWLYEQYF.

This chain joins TRBV7-9 and TRBJ2-3; 10 nucleotides agree with TRBD2. Trimming at V came to 5 bases and at J to 2 bases, leaving 4 bases not matched to a gene. The CDR3 contains 15 residues. The germline V gene has CDR1 SEHNR and CDR2 FQNEAQ (reference sequence). The CDR3 is CASSPGLAVTDTQYF. The CDR3, as DNA: TGTGCCAGCAGCCCCGGACTAGCGGTCACAGATACGCAGTATTTT. Using reference TRBV7-9 and TRBJ2-3 for the parts outside the CDR3, the full variable domain is DTGVSQNPRHKITKRGQNVTFRCDPISEHNRLYWYRQTLGQGPEFLTYFQNEAQLEKSRLLSDRFSAERPKGSFSTLEIQRTEQGDSAMYLCASSPGLAVTDTQYFGPGTRLTVL.

The chain couples TRBV19 to TRBJ2-3; 8 nucleotides match TRBD1. Germline V lookup: CDR1 LNHDA, CDR2 SQIVND (reference sequence). This CDR3 is built from 18 residues. Germline trimming cut 5 bases from V and 2 bases from J; bases unmatched to any gene: 15. In nucleotides, the CDR3 is TGTGCCAGTAGTCCCGCCCTGGGACAGGTGGGATTCACAGATACGCAGTATTTT. Translation: CASSPALGQVGFTDTQYF.

The chain has TRBV28 and TRBJ1-5; 12 bases are a match to TRBD1. Germline CDR1 and CDR2: MDHEN and SYDVKM. This CDR3 comprises 16 residues. The ends lost 5 bases at V and 4 bases at J; junction bases unmatched: 6. CDR3 in DNA: TGTGCCAGCAGTCCCTCGGGACAGGGGGCTAATCAGCCCCAGCATTTT. This encodes CASSPSGQGANQPQHF.

This chain uses TRBV9 with TRBJ2-3, with unresolved D. The germline V gene has CDR1 SGDLS and CDR2 YYNGEE. The CDR3 loop spans 15 amino acids. The V and J ends lost 1 base and 0 bases respectively, with 9 bases between them. The CDR3 nucleotides are TGTGCCAGCAGCGTAATATCCACTAGCACAGATACGCAGTATTTT. It specifies CASSVISTSTDTQYF.

This rearrangement joins TRBV6-5 to TRBJ2-7; no firm D call. V lost 6 bases, J lost 2 bases, and 5 bases lay in between. Germline CDR1 MNHEY, CDR2 SVGAGI. The CDR3 covers 11 residues. The DNA of the CDR3 is TGTGCCAGCAGGGCAGCCTACGAGCAGTACTTC. Amino acid sequence: CASRAAYEQYF.

This clone came up once. The CDR3 region is CASSVRQGSYEQYF. Here the CDR3 DNA reads TGTGCCAGCAGCGTAAGACAGGGCTCCTACGAGCAGTACTTC. The chain employs TRBV9 and TRBJ2-7; 7 bases line up with TRBD1. V gave up 1 base and J gave up 0 bases; unmatched junction bases: 1. CDR3 size: 14 residues. Germline lookup yields CDR1 SGDLS and CDR2 YYNGEE.

The rearrangement uses TRBV5-4 and TRBJ2-1, with D possibly being TRBD1 (6 bases). V dropped 0 bases and J dropped 1 base, with 11 bases sitting between them. From germline, CDR1 is SGHNT and CDR2 YYREEE (reference sequence). This CDR3 is built from 16 residues. CDR3 region: CASSLDRAPSYNEQFF. CDR3 sequence (DNA): TGTGCCAGCAGCTTGGACAGGGCTCCGTCCTACAATGAGCAGTTCTTC.

This chain joins TRBV7-9 and TRBJ2-5; 12 bases fit TRBD1. Germline V gene lookup returns CDR1 SEHNR and CDR2 FQNEAQ (reference sequence). The V and J ends lost 6 bases and 1 base, in that order; junction bases with no gene match: 12. This CDR3 comprises 18 residues. CDR3 loop: CASSSGQGALFSQETQYF. Written as DNA, the CDR3 is TGTGCCAGCAGTTCGGGACAGGGGGCCCTCTTTTCCCAAGAGACCCAGTACTTC.

The rearrangement links TRBV7-9 to TRBJ1-1, with unresolved D. CDR3 length equals 14 residues. Germline loops: CDR1 SEHNR, CDR2 FQNEAQ (reference sequence). The ends were cut back, 5 bases at V and 0 bases at J, with 10 bases in the middle. The CDR3 coding sequence is TGTGCCAGCAGCGGGTTTCGGGTGAACACTGAAGCTTTCTTT. Its protein product is CASSGFRVNTEAFF.

V and J are TRBV6-6 and TRBJ1-5; no clear D gene. The CDR3 is 15 residues long. V was pared by 2 bases and J by 5 bases, with 13 bases between. Germline lookup yields CDR1 MNHNY and CDR2 SVGAGI (reference sequence). The CDR3 sequence is CASSYMGAIDQPQHF. CDR3 bases: TGTGCCAGCAGTTACATGGGCGCCATTGATCAGCCCCAGCATTTT.

Comments on this clone: Other DNA sequences in this specimen translate into the identical CDR3. V is TRBV20-1 and J is TRBJ1-1; tentative D call: TRBD1 (5 bases). Per the germline V gene, CDR1 is DFQATT and CDR2 is SNEGSKA (reference sequence). V shed 3 bases and J shed 6 bases, with 8 bases lying between them. CDR3 size: 11 residues. DNA of the CDR3: TGCAGTGCTAGGGGGGGGTCTGAAGCTTTCTTT. Translated: CSARGGSEAFF.

The chain links TRBV7-9 to TRBJ2-7, with 10 bases identical to TRBD1. The germline V gene encodes CDR1 SEHNR and CDR2 FQNEAQ (reference sequence). With V trimmed by 0 bases and J by 4 bases, 3 bases remained unmatched. This CDR3 has 15 residues. The CDR3 coding sequence is TGTGCCAGCAGCTTAGCGGACAGGGGGAGATACGAGCAGTACTTC. Translation gives CASSLADRGRYEQYF.

The gene calls are TRBV6-5 and TRBJ2-5, with 11 bases matching TRBD1. The germline CDR1 and CDR2 sequences are MNHEY and SVGAGI. V shed 2 bases, J shed 4 bases, and the junction held 3 bases outside the gene matches. The CDR3 spans 15 residues. CDR3 protein: CASSYRTGGRETQYF. CDR3 nucleotide sequence: TGTGCCAGCAGTTACCGGACAGGGGGCCGAGAGACCCAGTACTTC.

This clone was detected a few times. V is TRBV2 and J is TRBJ1-1; maybe TRBD1 (6 bases). V was trimmed by 7 bases and J by 0 bases, leaving 12 bases between them. Germline V gene lookup returns CDR1 SNHLY and CDR2 FYNNEI. The CDR3 has 14 residues. As DNA, the CDR3 is TGTGCCAGCACCCGGACAGAAATGAACACTGAAGCTTTCTTT. Residues: CASTRTEMNTEAFF.

This sequence joins TRBV9 and TRBJ2-3; 7 bases match TRBD2. The germline V gene has CDR1 SGDLS and CDR2 YYNGEE. CDR3 length equals 15 residues. J lost 2 bases, V lost 1 base, and 4 bases had no gene match. The CDR3 DNA is TGTGCCAGCAGCGTATGGGGGGGTACCACAGATACGCAGTATTTT. It is translated as CASSVWGGTTDTQYF.

The chain recombines TRBV5-6 with TRBJ1-1; 9 nucleotides match TRBD1. Germline values: CDR1 SGHDT, CDR2 YYEEEE. This CDR3 region has 14 residues. The V gene end was trimmed by 5 bases and the J gene end by 4 bases; junction bases not matched to a gene: 6. CDR3 residues: CASREQGASTEAFF. The CDR3 bases are TGTGCCAGCAGAGAACAGGGGGCGAGCACTGAAGCTTTCTTT.